Shown below are 13 T cell receptor beta chains from a single sample sequenced in a study of CD8 T cells in ankylosing spondylitis (dated by TCRdb to 2016 to 2017). On the study overall, not on this receptor specifically: A TCR beta motif of seven or eight highly homologous amino acid variants appeared characteristic of blood from ankylosing spondylitis patients.

The library was generated by 5' RACE. TCRdb lists the instrument as Illumina HiSeq 2500. The public sequencing data were trimmed at Q25 with fastp and processed into clonotypes with MiXCR by TCRdb, which kept only in-frame beta chains. For every CDR3 protein sequence, its rows merge into one entry that carries the most common genes and DNA. The sample table lists about 840,000 distinct CDR3 sequences, about 10% of them with a count of one. The ten largest clones add up to 0.51% of the sample. These receptors have no known antigen. The sample taken for sequencing was blood, either unsorted or a sorted T cell fraction (not recorded which). Receptors were obtained from a male donor with ankylosing spondylitis.

The chain uses TRBV7-2 and TRBJ1-6; D gene unclear. Deletions cut 5 bases from V and 10 bases from J, with 9 bases between. This CDR3 contains 12 residues. CDR1 SGHTA and CDR2 FQGNSA come from the germline V gene. As DNA, the CDR3 is TGTGCCAGCAGCCAGAGTTGGTCACCCCTCCACTTT. Protein sequence: CASSQSWSPLHF.

This clonotype was picked up a small number of times. The chain employs TRBV9 and TRBJ2-1; a possible D gene is TRBD1 (6 bases). Germline V lookup: CDR1 SGDLS, CDR2 YYNGEE. The CDR3 consists of 13 residues. Trimming took 3 bases from V and 9 from J, leaving 13 bases between them. CDR3 in amino acids: CASSGNRVGEQFF. The CDR3 DNA is TGTGCCAGCAGCGGCAACAGGGTCGGTGAGCAGTTCTTC.

A few counts support this clonotype. The rearrangement joins TRBV7-2 to TRBJ1-1; 7 bases map to TRBD1. V lost 1 base, J lost 1 base, and 9 bases stayed unmatched. The germline V gene has CDR1 SGHTA and CDR2 FQGNSA. This CDR3 is 17 amino acids long. The CDR3 is CASSLGVQQGRNTEAFF. The DNA for the CDR3 is TGTGCCAGCAGCTTAGGGGTTCAACAGGGGAGGAACACTGAAGCTTTCTTT. Full variable domain (outside the CDR3, taken from reference TRBV7-2 and TRBJ1-1): GAGVSQSPSNKVTEKGKDVELRCDPISGHTALYWYRQSLGQGLEFLIYFQGNSAPDKSGLPSDRFSAERTGGSVSTLTIQRTQQEDSAVYLCASSLGVQQGRNTEAFFGQGTRLTVV.

This clonotype was counted only a few times. The V call is TRBV7-2, the J call TRBJ2-1; TRBD1 matches 7 bases. The CDR3 spans 16 residues. The junction had 15 bases not matched to a gene; V was cut back by 4 bases and J by 9 bases. The germline CDR1 and CDR2 sequences are SGHTA and FQGNSA. For the CDR3, the DNA is TGTGCCAGCAGCTCTATCACAGGGGCAGTAAATGGTGAGCAGTTCTTC. This codes for CASSSITGAVNGEQFF.

V gene TRBV14 combines with J gene TRBJ1-1; no firm D call. The ends were cut back, 0 bases at V and 14 bases at J, with 10 bases in the middle. The germline V gene encodes CDR1 SGHDN and CDR2 FVKESK. The CDR3 consists of 11 residues. CDR3 loop: CASSQDSSIFF. The CDR3, as DNA: TGTGCCAGCAGCCAAGACAGCTCTATCTTCTTT. Using reference TRBV14 and TRBJ1-1 for the parts outside the CDR3, the full variable domain is EAGVTQFPSHSVIEKGQTVTLRCDPISGHDNLYWYRRVMGKEIKFLLHFVKESKQDESGMPNNRFLAERTGGTYSTLKVQPAELEDSGVYFCASSQDSSIFFGQGTRLTVV.

The chain links TRBV7-8 to TRBJ2-2; 9 bases line up with TRBD1. This CDR3 is 17 amino acids long. Germline V CDR1 and CDR2: SGHVS, FQNEAQ. With V trimmed by 2 bases and J by 3 bases, 7 bases remained unmatched. This CDR3 is CASSLRRDRVHTGELFF. Written as DNA, the CDR3 is TGTGCCAGCAGCTTACGGCGGGACAGGGTTCACACCGGGGAGCTGTTTTTT.

Many counts were recorded for this clonotype. The V gene is TRBV7-9, the J gene TRBJ2-1; D is undetermined. V gave up 5 bases and J gave up 0 bases, with 11 bases separating them. The CDR3 totals 15 residues. CDR1 SEHNR and CDR2 FQNEAQ come from the germline V gene (reference sequence). CDR3 bases: TGTGCCAGCAGCCGTGCGGCGAGCTCCTACAATGAGCAGTTCTTC. Translated, it gives CASSRAASSYNEQFF.

This chain connects TRBV10-3 to TRBJ2-1, with 13 bases fitting TRBD2. The CDR3 sequence is 14 residues long. The V gene's germline CDR1 is ENHRY and CDR2 SYGVKD. V gave up 8 bases and J gave up 7 bases; unmatched junction bases: 5. In nucleotides, the CDR3 is TGTGCCATCGGGACTAGCGGGGTTTTTAATGAGCAGTTCTTC. This translates into CAIGTSGVFNEQFF.

This rearrangement joins TRBV5-1 to TRBJ2-6; D is undetermined. Germline-derived CDR1 and CDR2 are SGHRS and YFSETQ. There are 17 residues in the CDR3. The V gene lost 0 bases and the J gene lost 0 bases, with 10 bases spanning the gap. CDR3 amino acids: CASSLEAGSSGANVLTF. Written as DNA, the CDR3 is TGCGCCAGCAGCTTGGAAGCCGGCTCCTCTGGGGCCAACGTCCTGACTTTC.

The CDR3 region has the DNA TGCAGTGCTAGAGATCAGGGGTTTTCCTACAATGAGCAGTTCTTC. The encoded protein is CSARDQGFSYNEQFF. The V gene is TRBV20-1, the J gene TRBJ2-1, with a tentative D call TRBD1 (6 bases). V lost 0 bases, J lost 1 base, and 10 bases lay in between. Germline values: CDR1 DFQATT, CDR2 SNEGSKA (reference sequence). The CDR3 runs to 15 residues.

This chain uses TRBV4-2 with TRBJ2-1; D may be TRBD1 (5 bases). The germline V gene encodes CDR1 LGHNA and CDR2 YNFKEQ. The V end was cut by 1 base, the J end by 2 bases, with 12 bases between. This CDR3 is built from 16 residues. In nucleotides, the CDR3 is TGTGCCAGCAGCCAAGTCAACAGGAATACCTACAATGAGCAGTTCTTC. It translates to CASSQVNRNTYNEQFF.

This clonotype showed up just a few times. The gene calls are TRBV2 and TRBJ1-5; no reliable D call. Germline CDR1 and CDR2: SNHLY and FYNNEI. CDR3 length: 12 amino acids. V dropped 2 bases and J dropped 6 bases, with 5 bases sitting between them. CDR3 protein: CASSEMPQPQHF. CDR3 in DNA: TGTGCCAGCAGTGAAATGCCTCAGCCCCAGCATTTT.

The rearrangement uses TRBV18 and TRBJ2-7, with TRBD1 matching over 8 bases. V shed 0 bases, J shed 3 bases, and the junction held 4 bases outside the gene matches. The CDR3 extends over 15 amino acids. Germline assignment: CDR1 KGHSH and CDR2 LQKENI. Here the CDR3 DNA reads TGTGCCAGCTCACCACCGACAGGGGTGGACTACGAGCAGTACTTC. Translation gives CASSPPTGVDYEQYF.